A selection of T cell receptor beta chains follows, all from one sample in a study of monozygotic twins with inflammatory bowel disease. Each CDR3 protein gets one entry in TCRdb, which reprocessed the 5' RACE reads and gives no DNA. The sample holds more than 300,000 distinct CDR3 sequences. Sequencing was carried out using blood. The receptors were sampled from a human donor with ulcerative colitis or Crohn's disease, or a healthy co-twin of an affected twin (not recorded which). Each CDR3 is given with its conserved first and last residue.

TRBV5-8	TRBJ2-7	CASSLAGGTRRYEQYF
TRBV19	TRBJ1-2	CASSIRAEIGGYTF
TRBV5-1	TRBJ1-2	CASSVNRDGYTF
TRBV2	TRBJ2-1	CASVGGGNEQFF
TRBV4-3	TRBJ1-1	CASSQAGTDEAFF
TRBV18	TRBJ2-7	CASSPSTGDYEQYF
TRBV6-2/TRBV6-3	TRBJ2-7	CASTYGYEQYF
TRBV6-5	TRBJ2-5	CASSFRLRETQYF
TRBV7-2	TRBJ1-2	CASSSDRILYGYTF
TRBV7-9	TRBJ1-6	CASSPDSRLPLHF
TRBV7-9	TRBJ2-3	CASNTERGGTDTQYF
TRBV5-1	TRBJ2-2	CASSPVSDTGELFF
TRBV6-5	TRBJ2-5	CASSIDREETQYF
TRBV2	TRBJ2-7	CASSEWYRTYEQYF
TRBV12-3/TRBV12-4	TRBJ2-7	CASSRNGPEKQYF
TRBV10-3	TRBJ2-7	CATAEGSYEQYF
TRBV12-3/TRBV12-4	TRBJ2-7	CASSFGAGLSYEQYF
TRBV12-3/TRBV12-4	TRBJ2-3	CASSTQGVTDTQYF
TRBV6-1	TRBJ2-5	CASSEVTGMETQYF
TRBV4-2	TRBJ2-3	CASSQDTGKDTQYF
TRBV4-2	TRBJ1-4	CASSRGGRLEKLFF
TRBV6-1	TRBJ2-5	CASSEIWQDRETQYF
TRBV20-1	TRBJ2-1	CSARDLQAYNEQFF
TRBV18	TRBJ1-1	CASSPTSQVSNTEAFF
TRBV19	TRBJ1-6	CASKTGRQNSPLHF
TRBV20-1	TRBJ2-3	CSARVSSRNTDTQYF
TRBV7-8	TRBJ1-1	CASSLVSRGEAFF
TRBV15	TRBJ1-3	CATSRERLLGGNTIYF
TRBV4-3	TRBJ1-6	CASSQDPRQPLVRSPLHF
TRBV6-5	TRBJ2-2	CASSQGFRGELFF
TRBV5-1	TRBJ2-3	CASSLGVLAGTTDTQYF
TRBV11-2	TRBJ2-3	CASSLGWTGGTDTQYF
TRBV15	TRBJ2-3	CATREHRDSRTDTQYF
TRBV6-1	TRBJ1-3	CASSVEDSGNTIYF
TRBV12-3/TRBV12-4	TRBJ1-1	CASSHQNFEAFF
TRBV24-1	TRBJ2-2	CATSDPTGTGWTGELFF
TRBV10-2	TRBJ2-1	CASSTTRWVNEQFF
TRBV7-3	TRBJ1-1	CASSFAKGGVNTEAFF
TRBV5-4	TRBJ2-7	CASSPNLAGALKQYF
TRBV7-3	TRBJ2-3	CASSSPRGSGGIRGTDTQYF
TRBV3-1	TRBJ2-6	CASSRKTGRANVLTF
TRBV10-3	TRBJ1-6	CAISDRDRSNSPLHF